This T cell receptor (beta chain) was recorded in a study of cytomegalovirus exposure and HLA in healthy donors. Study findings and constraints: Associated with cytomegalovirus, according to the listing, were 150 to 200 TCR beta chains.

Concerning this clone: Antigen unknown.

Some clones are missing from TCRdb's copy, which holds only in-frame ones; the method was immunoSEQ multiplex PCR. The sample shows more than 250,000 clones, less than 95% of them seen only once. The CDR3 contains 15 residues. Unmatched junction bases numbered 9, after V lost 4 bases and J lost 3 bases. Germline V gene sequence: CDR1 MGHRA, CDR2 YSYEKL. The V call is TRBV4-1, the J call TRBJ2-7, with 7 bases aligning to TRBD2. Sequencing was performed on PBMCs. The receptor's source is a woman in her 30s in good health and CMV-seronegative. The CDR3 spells CASSLFAGAGYEQYF. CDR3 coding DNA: TGCGCCAGCAGCCTGTTTGCGGGAGCGGGCTACGAGCAGTACTTC.